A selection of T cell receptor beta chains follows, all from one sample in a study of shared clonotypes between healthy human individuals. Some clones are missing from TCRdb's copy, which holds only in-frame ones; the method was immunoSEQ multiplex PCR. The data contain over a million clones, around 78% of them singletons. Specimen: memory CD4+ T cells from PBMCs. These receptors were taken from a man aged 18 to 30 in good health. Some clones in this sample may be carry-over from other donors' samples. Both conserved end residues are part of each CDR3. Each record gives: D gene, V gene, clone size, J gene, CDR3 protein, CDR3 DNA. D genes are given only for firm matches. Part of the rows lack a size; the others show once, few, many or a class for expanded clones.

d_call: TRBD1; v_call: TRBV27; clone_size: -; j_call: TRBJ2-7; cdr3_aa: CASSQRQGFSYEQYF; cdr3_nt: TGTGCCAGCAGTCAACGACAGGGGTTTTCCTACGAGCAGTACTTC
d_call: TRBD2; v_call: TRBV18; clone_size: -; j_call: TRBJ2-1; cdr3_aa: CASSEAGGTYNEQFF; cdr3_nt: TGTGCCAGCTCAGAAGCGGGAGGAACCTACAATGAGCAGTTCTTC
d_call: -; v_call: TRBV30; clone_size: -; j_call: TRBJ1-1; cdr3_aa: CAWGPRGVNTEAFF; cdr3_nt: TGTGCCTGGGGTCCCAGGGGAGTTAACACTGAAGCTTTCTTT
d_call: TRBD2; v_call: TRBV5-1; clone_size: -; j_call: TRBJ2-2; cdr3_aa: CASSLVGGGRNTGELFF; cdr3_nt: TGCGCCAGCAGCTTGGTTGGTGGCGGGAGGAATACCGGGGAGCTGTTTTTT
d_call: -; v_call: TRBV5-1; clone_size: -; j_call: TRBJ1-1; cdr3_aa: CASSFSMNTEAFF; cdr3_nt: TGCGCCAGCAGCTTCTCTATGAACACTGAAGCTTTCTTT
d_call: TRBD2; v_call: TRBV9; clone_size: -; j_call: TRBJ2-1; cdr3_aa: CASSVATAGGSSYNEQFF; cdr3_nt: TGTGCCAGCAGCGTAGCTACGGCGGGAGGTAGCTCCTACAATGAGCAGTTCTTC
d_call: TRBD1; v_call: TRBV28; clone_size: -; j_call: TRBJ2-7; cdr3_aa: CASSLGGNAYEQYF; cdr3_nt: TGTGCCAGCAGCCTAGGGGGCAACGCCTACGAGCAGTACTTC
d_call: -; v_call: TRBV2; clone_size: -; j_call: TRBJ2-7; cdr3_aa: CATRGLAQDYEQYF; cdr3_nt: TGTGCCACCCGAGGCCTAGCGCAGGACTACGAGCAGTACTTC
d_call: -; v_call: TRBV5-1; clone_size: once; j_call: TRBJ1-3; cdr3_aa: CASSLYTGDGNTIYF; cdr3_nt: TGCGCCAGCAGCTTGTACACAGGAGACGGAAACACCATATATTTT
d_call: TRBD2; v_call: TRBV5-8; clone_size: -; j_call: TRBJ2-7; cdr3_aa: CASSFAPSGMRSYEQYF; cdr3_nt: TGTGCCAGCAGCTTCGCCCCTAGCGGGATGCGCTCCTACGAGCAGTACTTC
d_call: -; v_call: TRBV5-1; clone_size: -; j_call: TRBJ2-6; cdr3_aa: CASSAGLTVPGANVLTF; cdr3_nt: TGCGCCAGCTCCGCGGGACTCACCGTACCTGGGGCCAACGTCCTGACTTTC
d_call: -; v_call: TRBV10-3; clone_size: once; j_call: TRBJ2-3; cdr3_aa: CAISGRSTDTQYF; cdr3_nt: TGTGCCATCAGTGGGCGGTCCACAGATACGCAGTATTTT
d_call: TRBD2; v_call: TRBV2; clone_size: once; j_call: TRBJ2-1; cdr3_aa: CASTRREHNEQFF; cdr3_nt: TGTGCCAGCACGCGGCGGGAGCACAATGAGCAGTTCTTC
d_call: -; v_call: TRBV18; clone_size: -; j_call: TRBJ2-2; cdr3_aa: CASSPRGRMNTGELFF; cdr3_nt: TGTGCCAGCTCACCACGGGGACGGATGAACACCGGGGAGCTGTTTTTT
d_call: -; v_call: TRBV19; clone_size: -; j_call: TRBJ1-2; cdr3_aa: CASSIIGQGLNYGYTF; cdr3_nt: TGTGCCAGTAGTATAATCGGGCAGGGCTTGAACTATGGCTACACCTTC
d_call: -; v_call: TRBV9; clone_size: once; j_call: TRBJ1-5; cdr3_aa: CASSGTGGRQPQHF; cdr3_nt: TGTGCCAGCAGCGGGACGGGGGGCCGTCAGCCCCAGCATTTT
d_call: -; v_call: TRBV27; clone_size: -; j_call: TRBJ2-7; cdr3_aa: CASGESYEQYF; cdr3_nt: TGTGCCAGCGGTGAGTCCTACGAGCAGTACTTC
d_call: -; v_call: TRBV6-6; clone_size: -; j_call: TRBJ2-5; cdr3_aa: CASSYGQALSRETQYF; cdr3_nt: TGTGCCAGCAGTTACGGGCAGGCCTTATCCCGGGAGACCCAGTACTTC
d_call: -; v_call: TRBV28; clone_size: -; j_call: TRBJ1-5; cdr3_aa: CASTGTRNQPQHF; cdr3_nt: TGTGCCAGCACCGGGACAAGAAATCAGCCCCAGCATTTT
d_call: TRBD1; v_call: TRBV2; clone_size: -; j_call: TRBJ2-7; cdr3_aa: CASKGQGAVYEQYF; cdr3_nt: TGTGCCAGCAAGGGACAGGGGGCGGTCTACGAGCAGTACTTC
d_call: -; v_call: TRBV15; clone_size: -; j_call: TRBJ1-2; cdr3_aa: CATSRVFKGHVGYTF; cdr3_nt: TGTGCCACCAGCAGAGTATTCAAGGGTCATGTTGGCTACACCTTC
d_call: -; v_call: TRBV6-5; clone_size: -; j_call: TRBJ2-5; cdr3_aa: CASSYSTGGGETQYF; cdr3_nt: TGTGCCAGCAGTTACTCCACAGGGGGGGGAGAGACCCAGTACTTC
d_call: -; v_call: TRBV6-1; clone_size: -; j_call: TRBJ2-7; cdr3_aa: CASSLPHEQYF; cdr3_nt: TGTGCCAGCAGCCTCCCCCACGAGCAGTACTTC
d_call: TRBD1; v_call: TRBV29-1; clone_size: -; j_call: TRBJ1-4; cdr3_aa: CSVEGVTGAAKLFF; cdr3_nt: TGCAGCGTTGAAGGTGTGACAGGGGCGGCAAAACTGTTTTTT
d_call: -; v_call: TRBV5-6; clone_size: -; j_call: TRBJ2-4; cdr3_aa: CASSLLEAMTIAKNIQYF; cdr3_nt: TGTGCCAGCAGCTTGCTTGAGGCGATGACTATAGCCAAAAACATTCAGTACTTC
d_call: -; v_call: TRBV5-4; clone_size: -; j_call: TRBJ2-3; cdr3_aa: CASSLEVPSTDTQYF; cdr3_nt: TGTGCCAGCAGCTTGGAGGTACCTAGCACAGATACGCAGTATTTT
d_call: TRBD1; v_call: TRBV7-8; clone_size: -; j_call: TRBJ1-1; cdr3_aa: CASSVGQGTEAFF; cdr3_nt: TGTGCCAGCAGCGTCGGACAGGGTACTGAAGCTTTCTTT
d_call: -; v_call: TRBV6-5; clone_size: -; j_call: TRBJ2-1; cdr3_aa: CASTLPTTDEQFF; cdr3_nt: TGTGCCAGCACCCTCCCAACAACGGATGAGCAGTTCTTC
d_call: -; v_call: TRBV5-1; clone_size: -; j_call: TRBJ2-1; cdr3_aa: CASSFSGNEQFF; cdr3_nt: TGCGCCAGCAGTTTTAGCGGCAATGAGCAGTTCTTC
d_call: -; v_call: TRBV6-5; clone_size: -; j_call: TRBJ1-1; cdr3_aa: CASSQYKPISEAFF; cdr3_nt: TGTGCCAGCAGTCAGTACAAGCCGATCTCAGAAGCTTTCTTT
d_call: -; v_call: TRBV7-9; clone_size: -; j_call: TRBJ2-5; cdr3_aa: CASSYRTVETQYF; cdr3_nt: TGTGCCAGCAGCTATCGGACCGTGGAGACCCAGTACTTC
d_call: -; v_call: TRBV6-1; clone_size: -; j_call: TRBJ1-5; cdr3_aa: CASSGQRNQPQHF; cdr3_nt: TGTGCCAGCAGTGGACAGCGCAATCAGCCCCAGCATTTT
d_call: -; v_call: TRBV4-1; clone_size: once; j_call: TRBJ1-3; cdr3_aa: CASSQAYRERAGNTIYF; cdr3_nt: TGCGCCAGCAGCCAAGCCTACAGGGAAAGGGCTGGAAACACCATATATTTT
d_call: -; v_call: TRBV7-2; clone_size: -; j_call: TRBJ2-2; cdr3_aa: CASSLIGFYTGELFF; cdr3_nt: TGTGCCAGCAGCTTAATAGGGTTTTACACCGGGGAGCTGTTTTTT
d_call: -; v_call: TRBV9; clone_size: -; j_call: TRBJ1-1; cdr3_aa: CASSVVPGRVEAFF; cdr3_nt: TGTGCCAGCAGCGTAGTTCCGGGACGAGTTGAAGCTTTCTTT
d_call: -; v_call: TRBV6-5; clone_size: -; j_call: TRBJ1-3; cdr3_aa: CATKGMGDTIYF; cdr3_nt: TGTGCCACCAAGGGGATGGGAGACACCATATATTTT
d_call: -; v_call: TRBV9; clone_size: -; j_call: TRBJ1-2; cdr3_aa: CASSVASGNFGGYTF; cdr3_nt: TGTGCCAGCAGCGTAGCTTCCGGGAACTTCGGTGGCTACACCTTC
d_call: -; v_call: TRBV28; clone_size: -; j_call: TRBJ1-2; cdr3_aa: CASSLTRVPVGGYTF; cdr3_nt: TGTGCCAGCAGTTTAACGAGGGTCCCCGTTGGTGGCTACACCTTC
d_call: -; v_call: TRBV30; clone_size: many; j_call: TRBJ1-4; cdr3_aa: CAWSVGVGEKLFF; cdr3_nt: TGTGCCTGGAGTGTAGGGGTCGGGGAAAAACTGTTTTTT
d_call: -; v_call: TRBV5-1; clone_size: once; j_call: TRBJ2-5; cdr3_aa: CASSLFGPETQYF; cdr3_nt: TGCGCCAGCAGCTTGTTCGGACCGGAGACCCAGTACTTC
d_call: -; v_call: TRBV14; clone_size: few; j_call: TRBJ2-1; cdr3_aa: CASAPPAAEQFF; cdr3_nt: TGTGCCAGCGCGCCGCCTGCTGCTGAGCAGTTCTTC
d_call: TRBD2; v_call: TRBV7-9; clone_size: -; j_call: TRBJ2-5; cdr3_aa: CASRPWAGERQETQYF; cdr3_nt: TGTGCCAGCAGACCCTGGGCGGGAGAGCGGCAAGAGACCCAGTACTTC
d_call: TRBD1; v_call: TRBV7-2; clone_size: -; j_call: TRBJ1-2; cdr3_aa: CASSLRGGQGDGGYTF; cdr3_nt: TGTGCCAGCAGCTTAAGAGGGGGACAGGGAGATGGTGGCTACACCTTC
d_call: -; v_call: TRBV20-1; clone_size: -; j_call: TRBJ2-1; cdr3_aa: CSAAEQVPFF; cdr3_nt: TGCAGTGCGGCTGAGCAGGTACCGTTCTTC
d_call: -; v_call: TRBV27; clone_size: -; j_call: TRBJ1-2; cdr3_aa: CASSRRDSNYGYTF; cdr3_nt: TGTGCCAGCAGTAGAAGGGATTCTAACTATGGCTACACCTTC
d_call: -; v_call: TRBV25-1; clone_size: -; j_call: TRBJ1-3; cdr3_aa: CASSEPDRVSSGNTIYF; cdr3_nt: TGTGCCAGCAGTGAACCCGACAGAGTAAGCTCTGGAAACACCATATATTTT
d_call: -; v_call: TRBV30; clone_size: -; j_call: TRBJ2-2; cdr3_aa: CAWSVLKNTGELFF; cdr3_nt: TGTGCCTGGAGTGTACTAAAGAACACCGGGGAGCTGTTTTTT
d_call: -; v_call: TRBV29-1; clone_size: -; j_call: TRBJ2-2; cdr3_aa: CSVIIRDWLFF; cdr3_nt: TGCAGCGTTATTATCCGGGATTGGCTGTTTTTT
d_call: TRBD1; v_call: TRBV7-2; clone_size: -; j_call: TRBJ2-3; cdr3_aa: CASSWGQGSTDTQYF; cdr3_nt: TGTGCCAGCAGCTGGGGACAGGGGTCCACAGATACGCAGTATTTT